This T cell receptor beta chain originates from a study of cytomegalovirus exposure and HLA in healthy donors. Data came from immunoSEQ multiplex PCR; TCRdb stores just in-frame clones and leaves some out. The table has tens of thousands of clones, approximately 94% seen once. The length of the CDR3 is 19 residues. Unmatched junction bases numbered 8, after V lost 0 bases and J lost 0 bases. Germline V gene sequence: CDR1 SGHVS, CDR2 FNYEAQ. The receptor comes from a woman younger than 30 in good health and CMV-seropositive. Sequencing input: PBMCs. The V call is TRBV7-6, the J call TRBJ2-6, with 7 bases matching TRBD1. This CDR3 reads CASSLARSDRSSGANVLTF. The CDR3 DNA reads as TGTGCCAGCAGCTTAGCGAGGTCGGACAGGTCCTCTGGGGCCAACGTCCTGACTTTC.